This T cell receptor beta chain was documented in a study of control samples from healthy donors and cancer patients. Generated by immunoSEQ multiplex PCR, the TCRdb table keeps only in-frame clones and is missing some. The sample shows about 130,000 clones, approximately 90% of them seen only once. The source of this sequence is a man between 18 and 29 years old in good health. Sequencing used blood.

The CDR3: CASSLVGGGEAFF. CDR3 DNA: TGTGCCAGCAGCTTGGTTGGGGGCGGTGAAGCTTTCTTT. The chain uses TRBV5-5 and TRBJ1-1; possible D gene TRBD1, 6 bases. Germline loops: CDR1 SGHKS, CDR2 YYEKEE (reference sequence). V lost 0 bases, J lost 7 bases, and 10 bases lay in between. The CDR3 sequence is 13 residues long.